This T cell receptor beta chain was profiled in a study of OX40 agonist ivuxolimab in advanced cancers. Study summary: Three dose-escalation patients had partial responses: one with hepatocellular carcinoma and two with cutaneous melanoma.

General observations from the study: Clones of CD4+ and CD8+ blood T cells grew by week 6 at doses of 0.1 to 3.0 mg/kg.

Produced via immunoSEQ multiplex PCR; TCRdb's table is partial and in-frame only. The data hold about 80,000 clones, with just under 95% observed a single time. V dropped 5 bases and J dropped 8; count of bases not matched to a gene: 6. Germline V gene lookup returns CDR1 SNHLY and CDR2 FYNNEI. CDR3 size: 13 residues. As concerns this clone: Its antigen is currently unknown.

The receptor was derived from an adult with an advanced solid tumor such as melanoma, head and neck, liver or kidney cancer. The V and J genes are TRBV2 and TRBJ2-4; 7 bases align to TRBD2. This specimen consisted of CD4+ or CD8+ T cells sorted from blood, obtained in a trial of the OX40 agonist ivuxolimab. CDR3 nucleotide sequence: TGTGCCAGCAGTTTATATCGGGAGGACATTCAGTACTTC. Translated: CASSLYREDIQYF. The full variable domain, its missing parts supplied by reference TRBV2 and TRBJ2-4, is EPEVTQTPSHQVTQMGQEVILRCVPISNHLYFYWYRQILGQKVEFLVSFYNNEISEKSEIFDDQFSVERPDGSNFTLKIRSTKLEDSAMYFCASSLYREDIQYFGAGTRLSVL.